The present T cell receptor beta chain was sequenced within a study of beta chain features in type 1 diabetes. Study information: All of the samples together had roughly 98 million sorted cells examined.

To note about this clone: Its cognate antigen is unknown.

All of the isolated RNA was reverse transcribed, so expressed TCRB transcripts were sequenced. Here immunoSEQ multiplex PCR was the method, and the copy in TCRdb shows in-frame clones only, minus some. This sample has approximately 170,000 clones, with about 7.9% found just once. Germline V lookup: CDR1 LNHNV, CDR2 YYDKDF (reference sequence). CDR3 length: 15 amino acids. Trimming cost V 2 bases and J 1 base; bases outside gene matches: 4. Whole-study results and caveats: Type 1 diabetes patients had moderately but significantly shorter TCRB CDR3s in all four CD4+ subsets. PCR may have favored shorter templates equally in patients and controls.

The chain recombines TRBV15 with TRBJ1-2; 7 nucleotides line up with TRBD1. The TCR sequence derives from a man aged 18 to 29 with type 1 diabetes. The sequenced material came from central memory CD4+ T cells from blood. The CDR3: CATSRSRQGNYGYTF. In DNA, the CDR3 is TGTGCCACCAGCAGATCTCGACAGGGTAACTATGGCTACACCTTC.